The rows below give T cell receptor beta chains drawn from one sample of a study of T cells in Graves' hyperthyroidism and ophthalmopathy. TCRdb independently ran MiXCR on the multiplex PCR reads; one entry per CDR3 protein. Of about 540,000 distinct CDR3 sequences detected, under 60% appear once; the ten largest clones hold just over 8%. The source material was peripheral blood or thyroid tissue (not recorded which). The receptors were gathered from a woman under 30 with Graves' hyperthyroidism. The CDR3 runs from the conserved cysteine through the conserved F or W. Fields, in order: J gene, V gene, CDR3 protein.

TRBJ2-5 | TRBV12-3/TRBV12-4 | CASREGGLF
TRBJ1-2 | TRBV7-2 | CASIGLYGYTF
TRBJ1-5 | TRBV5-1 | CASSPSPGGGGQPQHF
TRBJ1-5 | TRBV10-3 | CAINGEFNQPQHF
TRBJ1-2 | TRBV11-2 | CASSLYGRGGYTF
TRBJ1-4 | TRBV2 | CASSPPTGLEKLFF
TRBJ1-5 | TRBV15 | CATSRDARDGFPQHF
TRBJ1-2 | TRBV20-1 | CSARSTTANYGYTF
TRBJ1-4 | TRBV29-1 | CSVESGRSEKLFF
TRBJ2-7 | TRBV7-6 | CASSLGEVYEQYF
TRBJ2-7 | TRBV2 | CASSFDPPPYEQYF
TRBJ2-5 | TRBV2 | CASCYSGQETQYF
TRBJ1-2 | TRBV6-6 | CASSSRYGYTF
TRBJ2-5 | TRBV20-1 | CSASAGQETQYF